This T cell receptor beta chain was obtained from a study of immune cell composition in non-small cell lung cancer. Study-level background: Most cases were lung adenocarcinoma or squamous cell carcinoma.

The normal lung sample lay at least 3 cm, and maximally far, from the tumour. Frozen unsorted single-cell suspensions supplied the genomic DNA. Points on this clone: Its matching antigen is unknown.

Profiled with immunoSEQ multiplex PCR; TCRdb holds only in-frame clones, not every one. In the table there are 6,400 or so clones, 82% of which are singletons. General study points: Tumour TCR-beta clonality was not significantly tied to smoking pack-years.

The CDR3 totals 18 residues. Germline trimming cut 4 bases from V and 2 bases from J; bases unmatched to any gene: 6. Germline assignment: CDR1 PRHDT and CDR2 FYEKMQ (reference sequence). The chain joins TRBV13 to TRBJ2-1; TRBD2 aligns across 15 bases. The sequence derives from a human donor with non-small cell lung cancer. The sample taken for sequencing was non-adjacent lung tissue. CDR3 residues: CASSSPGLAGGTYNEQFF. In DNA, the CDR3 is TGTGCCAGCAGCTCTCCGGGACTAGCGGGAGGTACCTACAATGAGCAGTTCTTC.